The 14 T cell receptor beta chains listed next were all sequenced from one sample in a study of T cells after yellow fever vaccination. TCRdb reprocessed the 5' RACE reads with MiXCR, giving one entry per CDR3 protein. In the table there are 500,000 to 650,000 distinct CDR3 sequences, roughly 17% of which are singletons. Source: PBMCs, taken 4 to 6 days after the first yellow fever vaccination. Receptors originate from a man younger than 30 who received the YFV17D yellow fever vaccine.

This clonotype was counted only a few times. CDR3 amino acids: CASRGDTLRDTGELFF. The CDR3 nucleotides read TGTGCCAGCAGGGGGGACACCCTACGCGACACCGGGGAGCTGTTTTTT. The gene calls are TRBV12-3 or TRBV12-4 and TRBJ2-2, with D possibly matching TRBD1 (6 bases). The CDR3 extends over 16 amino acids. With 6 bases removed from V and 3 bases from J, the gap between germline ends came to 17 bases.

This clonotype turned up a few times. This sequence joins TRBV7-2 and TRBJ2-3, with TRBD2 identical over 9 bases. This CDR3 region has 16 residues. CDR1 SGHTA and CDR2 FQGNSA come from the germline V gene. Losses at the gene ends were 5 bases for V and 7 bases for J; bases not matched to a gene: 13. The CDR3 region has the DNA TGTGCCAGCAGCCCCGGCTCGCGGGGGGGCCCAAATACGCAGTATTTT. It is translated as CASSPGSRGGPNTQYF.

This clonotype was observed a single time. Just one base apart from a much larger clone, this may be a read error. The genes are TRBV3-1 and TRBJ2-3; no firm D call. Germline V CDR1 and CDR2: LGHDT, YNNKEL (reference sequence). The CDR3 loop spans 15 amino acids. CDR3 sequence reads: CATSQEWKDTDTQYF. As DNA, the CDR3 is TGTGCCACCAGCCAAGAGTGGAAGGACACAGATACGCAGTATTTT.

The CDR3 is CASSQVPRGEQYF. CDR3 sequence (DNA): TGTGCCAGCAGCCAAGTGCCCCGCGGCGAGCAGTACTTC. The rearrangement links TRBV3-1 to TRBJ2-7; D gene uncertain. Germline CDR1 and CDR2: LGHDT and YNNKEL (reference sequence). Trimming took off 1 base at V and 6 bases at J, with 10 bases between the two ends. The CDR3 sequence is 13 residues long.

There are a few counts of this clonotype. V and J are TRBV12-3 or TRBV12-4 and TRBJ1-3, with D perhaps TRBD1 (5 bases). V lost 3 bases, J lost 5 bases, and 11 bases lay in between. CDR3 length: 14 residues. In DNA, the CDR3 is TGTGCCAGCAGTTTGCGGCAGGGCCGAAACACCATATATTTT. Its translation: CASSLRQGRNTIYF.

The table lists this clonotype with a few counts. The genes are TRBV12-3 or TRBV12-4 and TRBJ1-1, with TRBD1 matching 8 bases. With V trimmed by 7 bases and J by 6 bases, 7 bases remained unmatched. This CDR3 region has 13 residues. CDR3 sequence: CASIPQGDAEAFF. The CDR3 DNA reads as TGTGCCAGCATTCCACAGGGGGACGCTGAAGCTTTCTTT.

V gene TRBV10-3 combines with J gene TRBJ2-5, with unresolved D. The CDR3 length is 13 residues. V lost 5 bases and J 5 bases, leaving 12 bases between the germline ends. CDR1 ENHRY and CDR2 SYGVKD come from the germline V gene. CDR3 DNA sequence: TGTGCCATCAGTCACGAGGTGGCCGAGACCCAGTACTTC. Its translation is CAISHEVAETQYF.

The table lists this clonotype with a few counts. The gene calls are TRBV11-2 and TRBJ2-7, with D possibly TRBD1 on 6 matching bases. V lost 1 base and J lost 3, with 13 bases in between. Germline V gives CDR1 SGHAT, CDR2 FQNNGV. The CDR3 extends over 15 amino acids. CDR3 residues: CASSLVFGQSYEQYF. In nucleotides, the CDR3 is TGTGCCAGCAGCTTAGTGTTCGGACAGAGCTACGAGCAGTACTTC.

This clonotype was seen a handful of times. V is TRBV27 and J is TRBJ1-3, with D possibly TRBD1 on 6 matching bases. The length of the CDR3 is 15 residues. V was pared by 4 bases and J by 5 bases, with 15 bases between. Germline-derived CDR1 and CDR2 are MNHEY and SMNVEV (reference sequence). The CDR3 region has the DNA TGTGCCAGCAGTTCAACAGGGCCGACCAGAAACACCATATATTTT. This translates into CASSSTGPTRNTIYF.

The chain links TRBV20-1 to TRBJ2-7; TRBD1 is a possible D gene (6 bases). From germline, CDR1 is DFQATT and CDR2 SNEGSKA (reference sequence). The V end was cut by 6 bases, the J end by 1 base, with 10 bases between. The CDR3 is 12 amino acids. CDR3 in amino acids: CSARTESYEQYV. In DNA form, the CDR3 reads TGCAGTGCCCGGACAGAGTCCTACGAGCAGTACGTC.

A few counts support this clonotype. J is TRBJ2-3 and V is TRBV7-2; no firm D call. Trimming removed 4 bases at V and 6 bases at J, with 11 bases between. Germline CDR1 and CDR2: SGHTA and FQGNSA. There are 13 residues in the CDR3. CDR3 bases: TGTGCCAGCAGCTCTGTGGCCTGGGATACGCAGTATTTT. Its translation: CASSSVAWDTQYF.

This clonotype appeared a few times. CDR3 amino acids: CASSPRDYYNEQFF. The CDR3 nucleotides read TGTGCCAGCAGCCCCCGGGACTACTACAATGAGCAGTTCTTC. This chain connects TRBV7-2 to TRBJ2-1; 7 bases map to TRBD2. From germline, CDR1 is SGHTA and CDR2 FQGNSA. CDR3 size: 14 residues. V dropped 5 bases and J dropped 3; count of bases not matched to a gene: 4.

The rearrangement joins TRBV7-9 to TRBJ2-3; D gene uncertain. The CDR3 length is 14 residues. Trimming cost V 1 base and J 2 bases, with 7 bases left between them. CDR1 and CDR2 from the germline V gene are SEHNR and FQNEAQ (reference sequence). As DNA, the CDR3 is TGTGCCAGCAGCTTAGACTCCTTCACAGATACGCAGTATTTT. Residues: CASSLDSFTDTQYF.

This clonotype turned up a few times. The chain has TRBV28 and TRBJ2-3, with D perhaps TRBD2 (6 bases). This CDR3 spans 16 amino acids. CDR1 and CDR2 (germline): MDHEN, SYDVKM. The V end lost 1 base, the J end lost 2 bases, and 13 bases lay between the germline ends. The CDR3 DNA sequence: TGTGCCAGCAGTTTATTGGCGGGGCCCACCACAGATACGCAGTATTTT. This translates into CASSLLAGPTTDTQYF.